This TCR beta chain is from a study of shared clonotypes between healthy human individuals. Trimming took 5 bases from V and 4 from J; bases not matched to a gene: 9. The CDR3 runs to 16 residues. Germline V gene data show CDR1 as LNHDA and CDR2 as SQIVND (reference sequence). Template for every sorted-subset replicate PCR totaled approximately 200 ng DNA, 25,000 to 30,000 T cell genomes. The protocol was immunoSEQ multiplex PCR, while the TCRdb copy is restricted to in-frame clones and leaves out a portion. Of 2 million to 2.5 million clones in the sample, under 95% are singletons; the top ten hold 0.37%. Healthy and HIV-negative, the adult donors had no recent acute infections or vaccinations. Subsets obtained from CD4+ cells comprised CD45RA+ naive and CD45RA-negative memory cells.

Source material: naive CD4+ T cells from PBMCs. Subset specified: CD45RA+ positively selected. This sequence originates from a man in his late teens or twenties in good health. Some clones in this sample may be carry-over from other donors' samples. The chain employs TRBV19 and TRBJ2-1, with 9 bases fitting TRBD2. CDR3 in amino acids: CASSLPSGALYNEQFF. DNA of the CDR3: TGTGCCAGTAGTCTCCCTAGCGGGGCCCTTTACAATGAGCAGTTCTTC.